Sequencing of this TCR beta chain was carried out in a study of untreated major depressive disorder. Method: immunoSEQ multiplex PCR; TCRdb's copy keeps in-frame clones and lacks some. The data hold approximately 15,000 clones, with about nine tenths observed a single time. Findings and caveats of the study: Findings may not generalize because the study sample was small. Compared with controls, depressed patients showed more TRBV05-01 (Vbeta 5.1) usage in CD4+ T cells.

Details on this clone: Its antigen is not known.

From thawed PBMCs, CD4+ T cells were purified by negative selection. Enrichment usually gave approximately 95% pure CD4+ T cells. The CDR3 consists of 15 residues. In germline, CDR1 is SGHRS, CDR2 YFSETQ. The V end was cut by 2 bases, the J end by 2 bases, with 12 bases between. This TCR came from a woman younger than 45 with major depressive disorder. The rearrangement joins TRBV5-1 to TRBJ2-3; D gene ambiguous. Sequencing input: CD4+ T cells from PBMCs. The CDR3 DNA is TGCGCCAGCAGCTTATCCGAGCGCTCCACAGATACGCAGTATTTT. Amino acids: CASSLSERSTDTQYF.